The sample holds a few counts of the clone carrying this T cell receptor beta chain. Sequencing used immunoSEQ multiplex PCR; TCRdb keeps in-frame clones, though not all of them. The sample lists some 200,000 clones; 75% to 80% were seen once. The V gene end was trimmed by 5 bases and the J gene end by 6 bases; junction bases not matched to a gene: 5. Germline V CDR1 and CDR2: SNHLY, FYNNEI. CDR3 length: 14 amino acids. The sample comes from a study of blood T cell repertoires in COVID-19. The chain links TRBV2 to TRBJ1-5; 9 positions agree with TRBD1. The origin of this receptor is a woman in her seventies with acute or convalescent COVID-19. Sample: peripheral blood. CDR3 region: CASSPGQGIQPQHF. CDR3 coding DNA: TGTGCCAGCAGTCCCGGACAGGGGATTCAGCCCCAGCATTTT. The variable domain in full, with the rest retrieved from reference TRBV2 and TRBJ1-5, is EPEVTQTPSHQVTQMGQEVILRCVPISNHLYFYWYRQILGQKVEFLVSFYNNEISEKSEIFDDQFSVERPDGSNFTLKIRSTKLEDSAMYFCASSPGQGIQPQHFGDGTRLSIL.